The rows below give T cell receptor beta chains drawn from one sample of a study of T cell repertoires in cytomegalovirus infection. TCRdb reanalysed the reads using MiXCR and keeps one entry per CDR3 protein. Seen here are approximately 250,000 distinct CDR3 sequences, 9% to 15% observed once, and the top ten hold 1.6%. Material: PBMCs. The source of these receptors is a human donor in good health (CMV status not recorded). Some clones in this sample may be carry-over from other donors' samples. The CDR3 runs from the conserved cysteine through the conserved F or W. A D gene is named only where the DNA matches it firmly. Part of the rows lack a size; the others show once, few, many or a class for expanded clones.

V gene	CDR3 length	clone size	D gene	J gene	CDR3 DNA	CDR3 protein
TRBV7-2	14	many	TRBD2	TRBJ2-5	TGTGCCAGCAGCTCGGGACTAGCGGTAGAGACCCAGTACTTC	CASSSGLAVETQYF
TRBV12-3/TRBV12-4	15	.	.	TRBJ1-1	TGTGCCAGCAGTCTTACCCAAGGGCGGAACACTGAAGCTTTCTTT	CASSLTQGRNTEAFF
TRBV20-1	15	many	.	TRBJ2-5	TGCAGTGCTAGAGATGGGGGCAGCGGACAAGAGACCCAGTACTTC	CSARDGGSGQETQYF
TRBV7-9	12	once	.	TRBJ1-2	TGTGCCAGCAGCTCCGGGGACCGAGCCCTCCACTTC	CASSSGDRALHF
TRBV28	13	many	.	TRBJ2-5	TGTGCCAGCAGTTTAAGGGTTCGAGAGACCCAGTACTTC	CASSLRVRETQYF
TRBV28	16	.	TRBD2	TRBJ2-7	TGTGCCAGCAGTCGGGAAGCGGGAGGGCCTTCCTACGAGCAGTACTTC	CASSREAGGPSYEQYF
TRBV20-1	12	once	.	TRBJ2-7	TGCAGTGCCCACAAGCGCGGGGATGAGCAGTACTTC	CSAHKRGDEQYF
TRBV7-8	15	many	.	TRBJ1-1	TGTGCCAGCAGCTGGGGGGTCCAGGGATATACTGAAGCTTTCTTT	CASSWGVQGYTEAFF
TRBV5-5	15	many	TRBD1	TRBJ2-7	TGTGCCAGCAGCTCCGAGGGGGACAGGCTCTACGAGCAGTACTTC	CASSSEGDRLYEQYF
TRBV6-2/TRBV6-3	15	many	.	TRBJ1-2	TGTGCCAGCGCCGGATCTCGGGAGAGGGCGAATGGCTACACCTTC	CASAGSRERANGYTF
TRBV11-2	17	many	TRBD2	TRBJ2-3	TGTGCCAGCAGCTACGAACTAGCGGGGAGGGGAACAGATACGCAGTATTTT	CASSYELAGRGTDTQYF
TRBV18	14	.	TRBD2	TRBJ2-7	TGTGCCAGCTCACCGTCTAGCGGGTTCTACGAGCAGTACTTC	CASSPSSGFYEQYF
TRBV12-3/TRBV12-4	14	many	TRBD1	TRBJ2-7	TGTGCCACCACCGTCGGGGACAGGGGTTACGAGCAGTACTTC	CATTVGDRGYEQYF
TRBV19	16	few	TRBD1	TRBJ2-5	TGTGCCAGTAAGTTCGTCGGGACAGCCTTCCAAGAGACCCAGTACTTC	CASKFVGTAFQETQYF
TRBV2	16	.	.	TRBJ1-1	TGTGCCAGTGGAGAAAGGGAAGGGGTTTCAGGAACTGAAGCTTTCTTT	CASGEREGVSGTEAFF
TRBV7-2	15	many	TRBD2	TRBJ2-1	TGTGCCAGCAGCCCTAGCGGGAGGGATTACAATGAGCAGTTCTTC	CASSPSGRDYNEQFF
TRBV7-3	15	many	TRBD1	TRBJ2-1	TGTGCCAGCAGCTTAGAAGGACAGGGGTACAATGAGCAGTTCTTC	CASSLEGQGYNEQFF
TRBV7-2	15	many	TRBD1	TRBJ1-3	TGTGCCAGCAGCCAGTCGACAGGGAATGGAAACACCATATATTTT	CASSQSTGNGNTIYF
TRBV12-3/TRBV12-4	17	few	.	TRBJ1-6	TGTGCCAGCAGTGCTCTCCGGGACCTCAAGGGAGATTCACCCCTCCACTTT	CASSALRDLKGDSPLHF
TRBV7-2	14	many	TRBD1	TRBJ2-1	TGTGCCAGCAGCTCCGGGACAGGGCCCCATGAGCAGTTCTTC	CASSSGTGPHEQFF
TRBV20-1	14	few	.	TRBJ1-1	TGCAGTGCTAGACGAGGGATTGGGAACACTGAAGCTTTCTTT	CSARRGIGNTEAFF
TRBV28	16	many	TRBD1	TRBJ2-7	TGTGCCAGCAGTTTATTGGGGCAGGGGGCGCGCCACGAGCAGTACTTC	CASSLLGQGARHEQYF
TRBV27	13	.	TRBD1	TRBJ1-1	TGTGCCAGCAGAGGGACAGGGGGCGCGGAAGCTTTCTTT	CASRGTGGAEAFF
TRBV27	15	many	TRBD2	TRBJ2-7	TGTGCCAGCAGTTCCCAGCGTGGGAGGGGCAACGAGCAGTACTTC	CASSSQRGRGNEQYF
TRBV20-1	16	.	TRBD2	TRBJ2-4	TGCAGTGCTAGAGACCCCACTAGCGGGGGGGTAAACATTCAGTACTTC	CSARDPTSGGVNIQYF
TRBV20-1	15	.	.	TRBJ2-5	TGCAGTGCTAGTGACAGCCCGGGGTACCAAGAGACCCAGTACTTC	CSASDSPGYQETQYF
TRBV28	14	many	.	TRBJ1-5	TGTGCCAGCAGCGTCACTGGGCTAGGGCAGCCCCAGCATTTT	CASSVTGLGQPQHF